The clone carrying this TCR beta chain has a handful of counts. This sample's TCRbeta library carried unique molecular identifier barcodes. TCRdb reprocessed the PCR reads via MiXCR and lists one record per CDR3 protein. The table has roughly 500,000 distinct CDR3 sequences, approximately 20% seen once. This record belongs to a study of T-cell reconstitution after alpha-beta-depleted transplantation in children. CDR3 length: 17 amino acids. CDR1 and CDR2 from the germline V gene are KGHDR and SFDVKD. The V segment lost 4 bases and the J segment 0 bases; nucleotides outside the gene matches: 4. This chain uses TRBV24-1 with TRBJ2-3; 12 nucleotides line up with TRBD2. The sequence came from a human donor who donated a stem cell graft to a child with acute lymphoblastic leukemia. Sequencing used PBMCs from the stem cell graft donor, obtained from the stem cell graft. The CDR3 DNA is TGTGCCACCAGTGAATACGGACTAGCGGGGAGCACAGATACGCAGTATTTT. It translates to CATSEYGLAGSTDTQYF.